Below, one TCR beta chain is given with its context. Its target antigen remains unknown. Within one base of it there is no much larger clone, and no base qualities were kept. CDR1 and CDR2 (MNHNY, SVGAGI) derive from the germline V gene (reference sequence). From the cysteine through the phenylalanine, the CDR3 covers 15 amino acids. Only CDR3 DNA is held: 45 bases, read in frame from base 1. V and J lose 2 bases and 3 bases, and a span of 14 bases separates them. The data were taken from a study of cytomegalovirus exposure and HLA in healthy donors (dated by TCRdb to about 2017). Regarding the complete study: An earlier analysis of around 600 of the donors reported about 290 Gb of sequence data and around 110 million unique TCR beta sequences from roughly 180 million T cells. An early release covering about 600 HLA-typed donors comprised about 320 gigabases of sequencing data and about 90 million unique TCR sequences. The genetic ancestry cluster associated with self-reported Caucasian donors included roughly four fifths of the roughly 380 genotyped donors. The study was designed to test whether signatures of past pathogen exposure could be identified by cataloging public T cell receptors. The study profiled the T cell repertoires of 500 to 800 subjects by immunosequencing and related them to cytomegalovirus serostatus. Besides the first cohort of roughly 660 subjects, a separate validation cohort made up of 120 different subjects was used. High-throughput TCR immunosequencing, statistical association of individual TCRs with disease status, and machine learning were combined to predict cytomegalovirus infection status. In a later analysis, previously published TCR beta repertoires from 550 to 750 donors were re-analyzed and high-resolution HLA genotyping was added so that TCR occurrence patterns could be studied. Rather than using new phenotypic data, the later analysis identified candidate immune exposures from TCR beta sequences and from how often those sequences occurred across donors. To decide whether each TCR beta V gene segment behaved as functional or pseudogenic, an earlier analysis of some 540 of the donors relied on high-throughput TCR beta sequencing. Alongside the repertoire data, information on donor age, sex, ethnicity and CMV serostatus was compiled. Genome-wide SNP genotypes for about three fifths of the roughly 670 donors were used in a later genetic analysis, which treated that subset as a discovery cohort. Every discovery cohort repertoire had been produced on one sequencing platform. Both class I and class II loci were covered by HLA typing, at four-digit resolution. Typing coverage differed by locus: A, B, C, DRB1 and DQB1 were typed in roughly 620-630 donors, DQA1 in 522, DPA1 in 606, and DPB1 in 450 to 490. A handful of DR-DQ haplotypes were handled as single units for association and clustering because linkage in the cohort was strong. Among some 410 genotyped donors of the cohort, an average of roughly 230,000 unique TCR beta nucleotide sequences was sequenced per donor, of which 15% to 20% were non-productive. Study-wide findings and limitations: According to a later genetic analysis, donors in an Asian-associated ancestry cluster had fewer N-insertions in productive TCRs than the approximately 690-donor mean. In both the original and validation cohorts, the classifier was reported to diagnose cytomegalovirus status with high specificity and sensitivity. Because the 87-base-pair reads could not distinguish some IMGT-functional V segments, including TRBV6-2 and TRBV6-3, those segments were excluded. Most TCR sequences were observed very rarely across donors, whereas some public TCRs were present in many individuals. According to the authors, the approach could potentially be generalized to other disease states and immunological phenotypes. Because HLA typing was unavailable for some donors at each locus, only the typed subset was used in association tests. In a later analysis, most CMV-associated TCR beta chains were found to appear HLA-restricted, with HLA associations seemingly driven largely by CMV exposure. According to a later analysis, TCR association rates differed among HLA loci, with DRB1 alleles showing the most associated TCRs and HLA-C alleles showing the fewest. In the study, 150 to 200 TCR beta chains were listed as associated with cytomegalovirus. The presence/absence analyses assumed that sequencing depth was roughly uniform across donors, and that assumption may not be true. In this cohort, only TCR beta chains were sequenced, and detectable features were limited by the absence of alpha or paired-chain data. In an earlier analysis of 587 of the donors, most TCR beta V segments were observed in productive rearrangements about 90% or about 30% of the time, broadly matching IMGT annotations. Linkage disequilibrium might explain the correlated functional status among segregating V segments, but an unknown experimental factor could not be excluded. In a later analysis, several top co-occurrence clusters were reported to appear linked to parvovirus B19, influenza, CMV and Epstein-Barr virus. A cluster of highly shared sequence variants was judged likely to represent a technical artifact of the sequencing pipeline. In a later analysis, HLA-associated TCR beta chains showed more clonal expansion and lower generation probabilities than non-associated chains that were equally common. In a later analysis, 16,951 TCR beta sequences were associated with specific HLA alleles at a false discovery rate of 0.05. Assigning TCR associations to individual alleles was difficult when HLA alleles, especially DR and DQ, strongly co-occurred. A further reported finding was that TCR beta sequences accurately predicted the HLA-A and HLA-B alleles for most subjects in the first cohort. Because counts were too low, fewer than 20 rarely observed V segments, including chromosome 9 orphons, were excluded from the earlier analysis of several hundred of the donors. In a later genetic analysis, a missense DCLRE1C variant was associated with V-gene and J-gene trimming of TCR beta chains, and the association was replicated in an independent cohort. In vitro tests confirmed that a few of the cytomegalovirus-associated TCR beta chains recognize cytomegalovirus antigens. CMV serostatus was the only immune exposure information available for the cohort.

The library was made by the immunoSEQ multiplex PCR assay. For the multiplex PCR, a mixture combining 60 forward primers for TCR Vbeta segments and 13 reverse primers for TCR Jbeta segments was used. A multiplex PCR assay on genomic DNA amplified the CDR3 region of rearranged TCR beta genes. On the Illumina HiSeq System, the amplified TCR beta libraries were sequenced as 87-base-pair reads. Turning to the authors' computational methods: In a later analysis, 77 million or so unique TCR beta chains were counted across the approximately 670 repertoires, and about 10 million of these chains were shared by at least two donors. A nearest-neighbor algorithm error-corrected the raw reads and collapsed the reads into unique sequences, merging closely related sequences to remove PCR and sequencing errors. CDR3 sequences were aligned to IMGT reference sequences to assign V, D and J gene segments. For a sequence to be retained, at least a six-nucleotide match to both a V gene segment and a J gene segment was required. Rearrangements were called productive when the CDR3 lacked stop codons and stayed in frame with V and J; all others were non-productive. Following IMGT convention, CDR3 was defined as the stretch from the second conserved V-encoded cysteine up to the conserved J-encoded phenylalanine. Sequences without an unambiguous match to a single V gene segment were excluded from the earlier analysis of approximately 560 of the donors. In an earlier analysis of some 590 of the donors, a V segment was called functional when productive rearrangements were above 56.7%, and segregating when the standard deviation between donors exceeded 5%. A statistical classification framework was built for diagnosing cytomegalovirus status from the catalog of TCR beta chain sequences. V and J gene assignment, in a later analysis, came from comparing TCR nucleotide sequences with IMGT/GENE-DB human TR gene sequences. In a later analysis, CDR3 sequences and most-parsimonious VDJ recombination scenarios were assigned using the TCRdist pipeline. In a later analysis, each TCR beta chain was defined by its CDR3 amino acid sequence together with its V-gene family, and reads without a unique V-gene family were excluded. To address suspected cross-contamination and a sequencing artifact, a later analysis removed 450 to 700 highly shared, low-generation-probability nucleotide sequences. For each public chain, a later analysis derived a clonal expansion index from normalized ranks of inferred template counts within each repertoire. Generation probabilities in a later analysis came from a VDJ recombination model fitted to out-of-frame rearrangements, and those results were checked against IGoR. In a later analysis, TCR-TCR, TCR-HLA and TCR-CMV co-occurrence was scored with hypergeometric tests, and a repertoire-size bias correction was applied to TCR pairs. To estimate false discovery rates, a later analysis permuted the HLA or CMV assignments 20 times. In a later analysis, co-occurring TCRs were grouped using DBSCAN, and TCRdist sequence similarity was added for clustering within HLA-allele-positive subsets. For co-occurrence clustering, repertoires with fewer than 30,000 or more than 120,000 public chains were excluded, along with roughly 5 repertoires with anomalous nucleotide sharing. TCRdb holds this immuneACCESS table with in-frame rearrangements only. Some clones are missing; in checked studies, unresolved V genes explain under half, and the rest has no known cause. V and J calls and clone size follow that table, whereas D and trimming were derived from the DNA. In this sample the table shows approximately 170,000 clones, 65% to 85% of which occur a single time. The ten largest clones capture approximately 2.4% of the sample.

The cohort was made up of roughly 670 healthy bone marrow donors. At the time of sampling, all cohort members were nominally healthy, though unrecorded immune exposures were likely present. The donor was CMV seropositive and was included in the group of 290 or so seropositive cohort members. Each donor provided a peripheral blood sample, and peripheral blood mononuclear cells were used for TCR beta sequencing. Genomic DNA was extracted from the blood cell samples with the Qiagen DNeasy Blood Extraction Kit. The specimen sequenced was PBMCs. This clonotype was obtained from a woman aged 40 to 50 in good health and CMV-seropositive. The chain is made from TRBV6-6 and TRBJ2-7, and possibly TRBD2, on 5 matching bases. The nucleotide sequence reads as follows: TGTGCCAGCAGTTACGGGAGCGAGTTATTCTACGAGCAGTACTTC. Its translation is CASSYGSELFYEQYF.